This T cell receptor (beta chain) comes out of a study of shared clonotypes between healthy human individuals. Method: immunoSEQ multiplex PCR; TCRdb's copy keeps in-frame clones and lacks some. The sample holds around 750,000 clones; roughly 70% are singletons and the top ten take 1.5% to 2%. With V trimmed by 5 bases and J by 0 bases, 8 bases remained unmatched. Germline V CDR1 and CDR2: MNHEY, SMNVEV (reference sequence). The CDR3 runs to 18 residues. This TCR derives from a woman in her twenties or thirties in good health. V is TRBV27 and J is TRBJ2-3, with TRBD2 matching 13 bases. Sample: memory CD4+ T cells sorted from blood. This sample's subset: CD45RA-negative fraction. For the CDR3, the DNA is TGTGCCAGCAGTCCGGGACTAGCGGGACGAGTTAGCACAGATACGCAGTATTTT. Protein sequence: CASSPGLAGRVSTDTQYF.